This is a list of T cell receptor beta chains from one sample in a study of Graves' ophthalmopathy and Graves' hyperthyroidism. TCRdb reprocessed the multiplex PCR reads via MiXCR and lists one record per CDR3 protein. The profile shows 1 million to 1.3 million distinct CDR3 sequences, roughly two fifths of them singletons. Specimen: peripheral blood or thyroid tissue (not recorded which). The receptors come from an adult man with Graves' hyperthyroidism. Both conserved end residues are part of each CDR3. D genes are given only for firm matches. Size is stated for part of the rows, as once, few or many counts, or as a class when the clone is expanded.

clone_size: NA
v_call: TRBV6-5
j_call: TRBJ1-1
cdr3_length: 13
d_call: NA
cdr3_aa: CASRKGDGTEAFF
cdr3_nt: TGTGCCAGCAGAAAAGGGGATGGCACTGAAGCTTTCTTT

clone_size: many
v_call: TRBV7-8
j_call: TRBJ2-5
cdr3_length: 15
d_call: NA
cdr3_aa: CASSLFPSGQETQYF
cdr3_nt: TGTGCCAGCAGCTTATTTCCCTCGGGCCAAGAGACCCAGTACTTC

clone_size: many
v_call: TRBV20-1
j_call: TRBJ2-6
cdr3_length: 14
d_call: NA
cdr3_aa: CSASNPTGANVLTF
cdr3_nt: TGCAGTGCTAGTAATCCAACTGGGGCCAACGTCCTGACTTTC

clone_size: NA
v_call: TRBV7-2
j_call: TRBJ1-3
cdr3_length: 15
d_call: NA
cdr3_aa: CASSLVWTSGNTIYF
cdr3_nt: TGTGCCAGCAGCTTGGTATGGACCTCTGGAAACACCATATATTTT

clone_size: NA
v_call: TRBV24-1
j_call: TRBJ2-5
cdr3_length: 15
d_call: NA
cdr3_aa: CATAGTAGPAETQYF
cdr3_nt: TGTGCCACCGCCGGGACGGCCGGACCCGCGGAGACCCAGTACTTC

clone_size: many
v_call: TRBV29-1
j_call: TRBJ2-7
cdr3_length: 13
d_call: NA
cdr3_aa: CSVELGGAGEQYF
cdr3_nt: TGCAGCGTTGAACTGGGGGGCGCGGGTGAGCAGTACTTC

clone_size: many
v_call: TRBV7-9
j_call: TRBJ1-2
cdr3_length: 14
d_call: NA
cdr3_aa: CASSLDSLGSGYTF
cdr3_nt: TGTGCCAGCAGCTTGGACAGTTTAGGTTCTGGCTACACCTTC

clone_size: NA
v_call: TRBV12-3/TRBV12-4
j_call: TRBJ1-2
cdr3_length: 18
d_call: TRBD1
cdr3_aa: CASRVSRQGRGDYYGYTF
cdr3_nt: TGTGCCAGCAGAGTTTCCCGACAGGGGAGGGGGGATTACTATGGCTACACCTTC

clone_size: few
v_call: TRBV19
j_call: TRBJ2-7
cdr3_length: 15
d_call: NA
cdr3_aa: CASRRGTSSSYEQYF
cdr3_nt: TGTGCCAGTAGGCGAGGGACATCTAGTTCCTACGAGCAGTACTTC

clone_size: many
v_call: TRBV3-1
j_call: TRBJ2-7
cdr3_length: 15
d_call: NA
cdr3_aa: CASSQDGSRVYEQYF
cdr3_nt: TGTGCCAGCAGCCAAGATGGGTCGAGGGTCTACGAGCAGTACTTC

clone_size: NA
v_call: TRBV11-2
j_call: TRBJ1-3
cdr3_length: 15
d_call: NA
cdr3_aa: CASSLDELGGNTIYF
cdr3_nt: TGTGCCAGCAGCTTAGATGAACTGGGAGGAAACACCATATATTTT

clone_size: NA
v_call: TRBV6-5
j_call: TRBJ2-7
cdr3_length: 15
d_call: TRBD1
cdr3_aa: CASSDRPGQGGFRYF
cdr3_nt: TGTGCCAGCAGCGACCGACCGGGACAGGGTGGGTTCAGGTACTTC

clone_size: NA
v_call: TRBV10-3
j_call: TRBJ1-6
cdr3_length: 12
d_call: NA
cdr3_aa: CATLEGDSPLHF
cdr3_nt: TGTGCTACCCTCGAGGGAGACTCACCCCTCCACTTT

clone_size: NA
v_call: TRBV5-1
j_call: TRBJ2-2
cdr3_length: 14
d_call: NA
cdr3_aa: CASSLGELTGELFF
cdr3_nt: TGCGCCAGCAGCTTGGGCGAGCTTACCGGGGAGCTGTTTTTT

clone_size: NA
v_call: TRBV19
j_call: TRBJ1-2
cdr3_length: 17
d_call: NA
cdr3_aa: CASSSIQGKDFLDGYTF
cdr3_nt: TGTGCCAGTAGTAGTATCCAGGGTAAGGACTTTTTGGATGGCTACACCTTC

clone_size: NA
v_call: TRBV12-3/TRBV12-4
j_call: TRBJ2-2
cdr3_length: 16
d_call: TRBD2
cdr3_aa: CASSWGSGGATGELFF
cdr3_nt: TGTGCCAGCAGTTGGGGTAGCGGGGGGGCAACCGGGGAGCTGTTTTTT

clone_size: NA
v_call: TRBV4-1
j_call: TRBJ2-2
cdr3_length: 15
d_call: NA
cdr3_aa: CASRPGFLGTGELFF
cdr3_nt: TGCGCCAGCAGGCCAGGGTTTTTGGGCACCGGGGAGCTGTTTTTT

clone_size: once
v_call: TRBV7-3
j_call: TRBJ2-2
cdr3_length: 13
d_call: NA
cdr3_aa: CASSAQRGGELFF
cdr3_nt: TGTGCCAGCAGCGCACAAAGGGGGGGGGAGCTGTTTTTT

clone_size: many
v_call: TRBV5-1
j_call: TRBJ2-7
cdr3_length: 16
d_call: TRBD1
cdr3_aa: CASSSRPGQLQYEQYF
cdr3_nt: TGCGCCAGCAGCTCGCGACCGGGACAGCTGCAATACGAGCAGTACTTC

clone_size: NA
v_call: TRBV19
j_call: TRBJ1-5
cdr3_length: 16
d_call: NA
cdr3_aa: CASSIRAGYSNQPQHF
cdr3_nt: TGTGCCAGTAGTATTCGAGCAGGGTATAGCAATCAGCCCCAGCATTTT

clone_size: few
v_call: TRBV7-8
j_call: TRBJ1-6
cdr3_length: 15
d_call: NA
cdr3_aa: CASSLRRTLDSPLHF
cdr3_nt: TGTGCCAGCAGCCTACGACGTACCTTGGACTCACCCCTCCACTTT

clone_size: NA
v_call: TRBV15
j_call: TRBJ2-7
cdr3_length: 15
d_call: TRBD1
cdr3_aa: CATSREDTGVHEQYF
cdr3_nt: TGTGCCACCAGCAGAGAAGACACAGGGGTCCACGAGCAGTACTTC

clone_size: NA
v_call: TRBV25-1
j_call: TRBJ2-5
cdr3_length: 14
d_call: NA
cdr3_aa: CASNQWGAEETQYF
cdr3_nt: TGTGCCAGCAACCAGTGGGGGGCTGAAGAGACCCAGTACTTC

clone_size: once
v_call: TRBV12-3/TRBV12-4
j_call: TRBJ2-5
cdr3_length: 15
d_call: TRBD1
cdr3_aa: CASSVGTGGKETQYF
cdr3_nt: TGTGCCAGCAGCGTCGGGACAGGGGGTAAAGAGACCCAGTACTTC

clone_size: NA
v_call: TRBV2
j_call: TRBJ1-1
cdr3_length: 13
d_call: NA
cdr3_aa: CASRPRQSGEAFF
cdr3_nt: TGTGCCAGCAGGCCCAGGCAGTCAGGCGAAGCTTTCTTT

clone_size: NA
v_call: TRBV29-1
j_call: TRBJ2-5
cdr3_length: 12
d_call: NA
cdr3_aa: CSGRSPRETQYF
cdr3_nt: TGCAGCGGGAGGTCCCCCCGGGAGACCCAGTACTTC

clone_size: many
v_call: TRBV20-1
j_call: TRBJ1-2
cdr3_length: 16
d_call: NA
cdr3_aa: CSASRTAVPSSYGYTF
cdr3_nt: TGCAGTGCTAGCCGAACTGCGGTTCCCTCCTCCTATGGCTACACCTTC

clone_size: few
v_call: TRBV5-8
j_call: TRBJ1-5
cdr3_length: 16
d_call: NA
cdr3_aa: CASSWEQGYSNQPQHF
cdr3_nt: TGTGCCAGCAGCTGGGAACAGGGATATAGCAATCAGCCCCAGCATTTT

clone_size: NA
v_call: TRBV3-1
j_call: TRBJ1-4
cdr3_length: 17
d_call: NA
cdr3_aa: CASSQEDIYVQNEKLFF
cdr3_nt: TGTGCCAGCAGCCAAGAGGATATTTACGTCCAAAATGAAAAACTGTTTTTT

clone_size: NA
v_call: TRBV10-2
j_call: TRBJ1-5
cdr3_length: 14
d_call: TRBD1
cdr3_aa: CASSEDGQGQPQHF
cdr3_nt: TGCGCCAGCAGTGAGGACGGACAGGGCCAGCCCCAGCATTTT

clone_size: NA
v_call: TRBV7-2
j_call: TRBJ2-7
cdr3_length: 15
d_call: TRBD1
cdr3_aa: CASSQNRDSYYEQYF
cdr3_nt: TGTGCCAGCAGCCAGAACCGGGACAGCTACTACGAGCAGTACTTC

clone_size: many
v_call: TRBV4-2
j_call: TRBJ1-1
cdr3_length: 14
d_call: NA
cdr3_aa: CASSQDGDGSEAFF
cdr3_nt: TGTGCCAGCAGCCAAGATGGAGACGGGTCTGAAGCTTTCTTT

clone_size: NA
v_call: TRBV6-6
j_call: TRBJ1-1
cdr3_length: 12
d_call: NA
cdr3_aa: CASREWGTEAFF
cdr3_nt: TGTGCCAGCCGGGAATGGGGGACTGAAGCTTTCTTT

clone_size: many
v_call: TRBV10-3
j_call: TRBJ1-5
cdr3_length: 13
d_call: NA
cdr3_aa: CAISEVASQPQHF
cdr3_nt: TGTGCCATCAGTGAGGTGGCCAGTCAGCCCCAGCATTTT